This TCR beta chain was found in a study of PD-1 blockade in classical Hodgkin lymphoma. Relapse after autologous stem cell transplantation occurred in every patient, and brentuximab vedotin exposure varied. The repertoire was sequenced with immunoSEQ multiplex PCR; TCRdb's copy has only in-frame clones and lacks some. The sample carries 130,000 to 150,000 clones, about 81% recorded once. A word on this clone: Its specificity is unknown.

Germline CDR1 reads LNHDA; CDR2 reads SQIVND (reference sequence). Losses at the gene ends were 6 bases for V and 2 bases for J; bases not matched to a gene: 1. This CDR3 region has 14 residues. The study, taken as a whole, reports: Complete responders showed a baseline diversity that resembled the diversity of newly diagnosed patients. Baseline TCR diversity was reportedly lower in newly diagnosed patients than in healthy donors. It was reported as lower still in relapsed/refractory patients.

Material: peripheral blood mononuclear cells (PBMCs), obtained before the second cycle of nivolumab. The rearrangement joins TRBV19 to TRBJ2-1; 10 bases are a match to TRBD2. The TCR sequence derives from a human donor with classical Hodgkin lymphoma. The CDR3 DNA is TGTGCCAGTAGACTAGCGGGACCCTACAATGAGCAGTTCTTC. Protein: CASRLAGPYNEQFF.